This TCR beta chain emerged from a study of T cell repertoires in cytomegalovirus infection. Study as a whole: In public TCR beta signatures, there were indications of both CMV infection and matching HLA type.

TCRdb processed the reads anew with MiXCR; each CDR3 protein has one entry. The repertoire includes approximately 500,000 distinct CDR3 sequences, 26% of them detected once, and less than 15% sits in the top ten. From germline, CDR1 is MNHEY and CDR2 SVGEGT. V was pared by 8 bases and J by 5 bases, with 13 bases of the junction left unmatched. This CDR3 contains 15 residues. Whole-study results and caveats: The study found HLA-C-restricted CMV-specific TCR beta clonotypes dominating the ex vivo response.

In the case of this clonotype: Its target is not known.

The sequence derives from a human donor in good health (CMV status not recorded). Some clones in this sample may be carry-over from other donors' samples. Sequenced input: PBMCs. The genes are TRBV6-2 or TRBV6-3 and TRBJ2-5, with TRBD1 matching over 8 bases. CDR3 coding DNA: TGTGCCAGCGTGAAGCTGGGACAGGTAGCGGAGACCCAGTACTTC. This sequence encodes CASVKLGQVAETQYF.